These 30 T cell receptor beta chains came from one sample sequenced in a study of response to subunit inactivated influenza vaccine. TCRdb fed the RT-PCR reads into MiXCR, producing one record per CDR3 protein. This sample has 550,000 to 650,000 distinct CDR3 sequences; around 11% occur once, and the top ten carry roughly 10%. The specimen was PBMCs from blood, collected on the day of vaccination. The origin of the receptors is a middle-aged man who received an inactivated influenza vaccine.

The chain uses TRBV2 and TRBJ2-1; 9 nucleotides line up with TRBD2. Trimming at V came to 3 bases and at J to 10 bases, leaving 10 bases not matched to a gene. The CDR3 is 15 amino acids. The germline V gene encodes CDR1 SNHLY and CDR2 FYNNEI. The CDR3: CASSDLGLAGIEQFF. As DNA, the CDR3 is TGTGCCAGCAGTGACCTCGGGCTAGCGGGAATCGAGCAGTTCTTC.

The chain employs TRBV11-2 and TRBJ2-2; D is undetermined. The ends were cut back, 10 bases at V and 8 bases at J, with 11 bases in the middle. Per the germline V gene, CDR1 is SGHAT and CDR2 is FQNNGV. The CDR3 contains 11 residues. The CDR3 loop is CAITRAGELFF. In DNA, the CDR3 is TGTGCCATAACTCGGGCTGGGGAGCTGTTTTTT.

This chain joins TRBV27 and TRBJ2-3; possibly TRBD1 or TRBD2 for D (6 bases each). CDR3 size: 16 residues. Trimming took off 2 bases at V and 1 base at J, with 13 bases between the two ends. Per the germline V gene, CDR1 is MNHEY and CDR2 is SMNVEV (reference sequence). The chain's CDR3 is CASSLRGAVGTDTQYF. The CDR3 coding sequence is TGTGCCAGCAGTTTAAGGGGGGCTGTAGGCACAGATACGCAGTATTTT.

This rearrangement joins TRBV11-2 to TRBJ2-3; 11 bases fit TRBD1. The CDR3 sequence is 15 residues long. After removal of 6 bases from V and 3 bases from J, the junction contained 5 bases not matched to a gene. Looked up from germline, CDR1 is SGHAT and CDR2 is FQNNGV. CDR3 coding DNA: TGTGCCAGCAGGGCGGACAGGGGGCTAACAGATACGCAGTATTTT. Translating gives CASRADRGLTDTQYF. The full variable domain, rest sourced from reference TRBV11-2 and TRBJ2-3, is EAGVAQSPRYKIIEKRQSVAFWCNPISGHATLYWYQQILGQGPKLLIQFQNNGVVDDSQLPKDRFSAERLKGVDSTLKIQPAKLEDSAVYLCASRADRGLTDTQYFGPGTRLTVL.

The V gene is TRBV19, the J gene TRBJ2-4; 9 positions match TRBD2. Per germline, CDR1 LNHDA and CDR2 SQIVND (reference sequence). Trimming cost V 3 bases and J 0 bases; bases outside gene matches: 15. The CDR3 has 20 amino acids. The CDR3 loop reads CASSMDLGAGGVRAKNIQYF. In DNA, the CDR3 is TGTGCCAGTAGTATGGATCTTGGGGCGGGAGGGGTCAGAGCCAAAAACATTCAGTACTTC.

To note about this clonotype: In this CDR3 the conserved last residue, phenylalanine or tryptophan, is missing, so a read error is likely. This chain connects TRBV5-1 to TRBJ2-3; either TRBD1 or TRBD2 may supply D (5 bases each). CDR3 length: 14 amino acids. Germline V lookup: CDR1 SGHRS, CDR2 YFSETQ. With 0 bases removed from V and 3 bases from J, the gap between germline ends came to 8 bases. This CDR3 is CASSLEEGTDTQYL. The CDR3, as DNA: TGCGCCAGCAGCTTGGAAGAGGGGACAGATACGCAGTATTTG.

This clonotype was observed a few times. This chain connects TRBV12-3 or TRBV12-4 to TRBJ2-1; 9 bases are a match to TRBD2. There are 15 residues in the CDR3. The V segment lost 6 bases and the J segment 2 bases; nucleotides outside the gene matches: 5. The CDR3, as DNA: TGTGCCAGCAGCCAACTAGCGGGCCCCTACAATGAGCAGTTCTTC. Its protein is CASSQLAGPYNEQFF.

This clonotype turned up a few times. This sequence joins TRBV12-3 or TRBV12-4 and TRBJ2-7; D not resolved. The CDR3 runs to 13 residues. Trimming took 5 bases from V and 6 from J, leaving 14 bases between them. CDR3 sequence: CASSARGLGEQYF. CDR3 DNA sequence: TGTGCCAGCAGTGCCCGTGGCCTGGGCGAGCAGTACTTC.

This clonotype came up a few times. The chain has TRBV20-1 and TRBJ2-5; possible D gene TRBD1, 7 bases. V was shortened by 5 bases and J by 5 bases, with 18 bases between the two germline ends. The CDR3 is made up of 14 amino acids. Germline assignment: CDR1 DFQATT and CDR2 SNEGSKA (reference sequence). CDR3 residues: CSAAGAGGQETQYF. CDR3 nucleotide sequence: TGCAGTGCTGCCGGGGCAGGGGGGCAGGAGACCCAGTACTTC.

The rearrangement uses TRBV7-2 and TRBJ1-1, with D unclear. CDR3 size: 13 residues. The V and J ends lost 0 bases and 3 bases respectively, with 5 bases between them. Germline V lookup: CDR1 SGHTA, CDR2 FQGNSA. The DNA for the CDR3 is TGTGCCAGCAGCTTAGCTCTTTACACTGAAGCTTTCTTT. This gives the protein CASSLALYTEAFF.

The chain is built from TRBV19 and TRBJ2-1; a possible D gene is TRBD2 (5 bases). The CDR3 covers 15 residues. Trimming took 3 bases from V and 3 from J, leaving 12 bases between them. The germline CDR1 and CDR2 sequences are LNHDA and SQIVND (reference sequence). CDR3 bases: TGTGCCAGTAGTATCACTAGTTCGCTCTACAATGAGCAGTTCTTC. It encodes CASSITSSLYNEQFF.

This clonotype has at least ten counts. The V call is TRBV5-1, the J call TRBJ1-2, with D tentatively TRBD1 (5 bases). The CDR3 is made up of 15 amino acids. V dropped 0 bases and J dropped 4 bases, with 13 bases sitting between them. Germline assignment: CDR1 SGHRS and CDR2 YFSETQ. CDR3 DNA: TGCGCCAGCAGCTTGGGACAGATTGATTCCTATGGCTACACCTTC. It encodes CASSLGQIDSYGYTF. Variable domain in full (rest from reference TRBV5-1 and TRBJ1-2): KAGVTQTPRYLIKTRGQQVTLSCSPISGHRSVSWYQQTPGQGLQFLFEYFSETQRNKGNFPGRFSGRQFSNSRSEMNVSTLELGDSALYLCASSLGQIDSYGYTFGSGTRLTVV.

The J gene is TRBJ1-1, the V gene TRBV5-1; the match to TRBD1 covers 8 bases. The junction had 11 bases not matched to a gene; V was cut back by 6 bases and J by 7 bases. Germline assignment: CDR1 SGHRS and CDR2 YFSETQ. CDR3 size: 14 residues. The CDR3 sequence: CASTVTRGRDEAFF. The CDR3 DNA reads as TGCGCCAGCACCGTTACCAGGGGGCGTGATGAAGCTTTCTTT.

The chain has TRBV5-1 and TRBJ2-1; 9 bases fit TRBD1. Germline V CDR1 and CDR2: SGHRS, YFSETQ. The CDR3 is 15 residues long. Trimming at V came to 2 bases and at J to 9 bases, leaving 9 bases not matched to a gene. CDR3 nucleotides: TGCGCCAGCAGCTTTGGGACAGGGACCGGTACTGAGCAGTTCTTC. It specifies CASSFGTGTGTEQFF. Variable domain in full (rest from reference TRBV5-1 and TRBJ2-1): KAGVTQTPRYLIKTRGQQVTLSCSPISGHRSVSWYQQTPGQGLQFLFEYFSETQRNKGNFPGRFSGRQFSNSRSEMNVSTLELGDSALYLCASSFGTGTGTEQFFGPGTRLTVL.

CDR3 bases: TGCAGCGTTGGACTAGCGGGACCCAATGAGCAGTTCTTC. The encoded protein is CSVGLAGPNEQFF. The V call is TRBV29-1, the J call TRBJ2-1, with 11 bases fitting TRBD2. Unmatched junction bases numbered 2, after V lost 4 bases and J lost 6 bases. The CDR3 is 13 residues long. CDR1 and CDR2 (germline): SQVTM, ANQGSEA.

V gene TRBV5-1 combines with J gene TRBJ1-5; weak D call: TRBD1 (6 bases). CDR1 and CDR2 (germline): SGHRS, YFSETQ. There are 15 residues in the CDR3. The germline V and J ends were trimmed by 4 bases and 4 bases, with 15 bases remaining between them. The DNA for the CDR3 is TGCGCCAGCAGCACCGCCCCGGGGGCTAATCAGCCCCAGCATTTT. Translated: CASSTAPGANQPQHF.

This clonotype has a handful of counts. This rearrangement joins TRBV5-1 to TRBJ1-1; 7 nucleotides agree with TRBD1. The V gene's germline CDR1 is SGHRS and CDR2 YFSETQ. V lost 5 bases, J lost 11 bases, and 18 bases stayed unmatched. CDR3 length: 15 residues. CDR3 in amino acids: CASRIGQAPNRGAFF. The CDR3 DNA reads TGCGCCAGCAGGATAGGACAGGCCCCCAATAGAGGGGCTTTCTTT. The full variable domain, completed using reference TRBV5-1 and TRBJ1-1, is KAGVTQTPRYLIKTRGQQVTLSCSPISGHRSVSWYQQTPGQGLQFLFEYFSETQRNKGNFPGRFSGRQFSNSRSEMNVSTLELGDSALYLCASRIGQAPNRGAFFGQGTRLTVV.

The rearrangement links TRBV30 to TRBJ2-2; the D gene is possibly TRBD1 (6 bases). Trimming cost V 3 bases and J 7 bases, with 15 bases left between them. The CDR3 is 14 amino acids. Germline lookup yields CDR1 GTSNPN and CDR2 SVGIG (reference sequence). CDR3 nucleotide sequence: TGTGCCTGGAGCCACGGAAGGGGGAGCGGGGAGCTGTTTTTT. Its protein is CAWSHGRGSGELFF.

This clonotype was seen many times. This rearrangement joins TRBV5-6 to TRBJ2-2; D uncertain. Trimming shortened V by 0 bases and J by 4 bases, and 19 bases separated the two germline ends. The CDR3 is 18 residues long. Germline-derived CDR1 and CDR2 are SGHDT and YYEEEE. CDR3 bases: TGTGCCAGCAGCTTGGACTCCCTGGACGCCTTATTCACCGGGGAGCTGTTTTTT. Translated, it gives CASSLDSLDALFTGELFF.

The chain couples TRBV29-1 to TRBJ2-5, with 7 bases identical to TRBD2. CDR3 length: 14 amino acids. Germline V lookup: CDR1 SQVTM, CDR2 ANQGSEA. V was clipped by 5 bases and J by 5 bases; unmatched bases: 11. CDR3 loop: CSVMPSGAGETQYF. CDR3 in DNA: TGCAGCGTTATGCCCAGCGGGGCGGGGGAGACCCAGTACTTC. The full variable domain, its missing parts supplied by reference TRBV29-1 and TRBJ2-5, is SAVISQKPSRDICQRGTSLTIQCQVDSQVTMMFWYRQQPGQSLTLIATANQGSEATYESGFVIDKFPISRPNLTFSTLTVSNMSPEDSSIYLCSVMPSGAGETQYFGPGTRLLVL.

The rearrangement links TRBV4-1 to TRBJ2-3; 9 nucleotides align to TRBD1. The CDR3 covers 15 residues. Germline values: CDR1 MGHRA, CDR2 YSYEKL. V shed 5 bases, J shed 3 bases, and the junction held 6 bases outside the gene matches. For the CDR3, the DNA is TGCGCCAGCAGCTCTGGGACAGGGAGGACAGATACGCAGTATTTT. Translating gives CASSSGTGRTDTQYF.

The V call is TRBV4-3, the J call TRBJ2-3, with D perhaps given as TRBD1 or TRBD2 (5 bases each). CDR1 LGHNA and CDR2 YSLEER come from the germline V gene. V was pared by 2 bases and J by 5 bases, with 14 bases between. There are 15 residues in the CDR3. The DNA for the CDR3 is TGCGCCAGCAGCCAACGGGCGGGTGGGGGAGATACGCAGTATTTT. Amino acids: CASSQRAGGGDTQYF.

A few counts support this clonotype. The DNA for the CDR3 is TGCGCCAGCAGCTTGGGAGGGACGGCGTTGGGGAAGTTCTTC. It specifies CASSLGGTALGKFF. The chain combines TRBV5-1 with TRBJ2-1; D is perhaps TRBD1 or TRBD2 (5 bases each). Germline CDR1 reads SGHRS; CDR2 reads YFSETQ. The V end lost 0 bases, the J end lost 14 bases, and 18 bases lay between the germline ends. The CDR3 is made up of 14 amino acids.

The rearrangement uses TRBV20-1 and TRBJ2-3, with 10 bases fitting TRBD2. From germline, CDR1 is DFQATT and CDR2 SNEGSKA (reference sequence). Losses at the gene ends were 6 bases for V and 2 bases for J; bases not matched to a gene: 8. This CDR3 has 15 residues. For the CDR3, the DNA is TGCAGTGCCGCCATTAGCGGGGGGTACACAGATACGCAGTATTTT. Residues: CSAAISGGYTDTQYF.

The chain recombines TRBV5-8 with TRBJ1-3; TRBD1 is a possible D gene (5 bases). Trimming stripped 2 bases from V and 1 base from J, with 10 bases between. The CDR3 runs 15 residues. Per the germline V gene, CDR1 is SGHTS and CDR2 is YDEGEE. In DNA, the CDR3 is TGTGCCAGCAGCTTCGGGGCAGGGTCTGGAAACACCATATATTTT. Its protein product is CASSFGAGSGNTIYF.

This clonotype came up a few times. This chain connects TRBV20-1 to TRBJ2-7; a weak D match, TRBD1 (6 bases). CDR1 is DFQATT and CDR2 is SNEGSKA in the germline V gene (reference sequence). This CDR3 comprises 12 residues. V lost 4 bases, J lost 5 bases, and 12 bases lay in between. The CDR3 DNA is TGCAGTGCTAACACCGCAGGGGACGAGCAGTACTTC. Translation: CSANTAGDEQYF.

The V and J genes are TRBV7-2 and TRBJ2-2; no clear D. Germline V lookup: CDR1 SGHTA, CDR2 FQGNSA. The CDR3 length is 14 residues. The V and J ends lost 5 bases and 7 bases respectively, with 14 bases between them. The CDR3 here is CASSKVPPLGELFF. For the CDR3, the DNA is TGTGCCAGCAGCAAAGTCCCGCCCCTCGGGGAGCTGTTTTTT.

The chain uses TRBV3-1 and TRBJ2-2; 11 bases are shared with TRBD2. The germline CDR1 and CDR2 sequences are LGHDT and YNNKEL (reference sequence). The CDR3 has 18 residues. The J segment lost 0 bases and the V segment lost 11 bases, leaving 14 bases of the junction unmatched. The CDR3 DNA follows: TGTGCCTGCTGCCAAACTAAGACTAGCGGGACGAACACCGGGGAGCTGTTTTTT. It encodes CACCQTKTSGTNTGELFF.

The chain links TRBV12-3 or TRBV12-4 to TRBJ2-5, with 7 bases lining up with TRBD1. J lost 5 bases, V lost 2 bases, and 8 bases had no gene match. The length of the CDR3 is 15 residues. The CDR3 spells CASSLRNRGYETQYF. In DNA, the CDR3 is TGTGCCAGCAGTTTAAGGAACAGGGGCTATGAGACCCAGTACTTC.

The chain has TRBV20-1 and TRBJ2-7; D is unclear. CDR1 and CDR2 (germline): DFQATT, SNEGSKA (reference sequence). This CDR3 region has 14 residues. The V gene lost 2 bases and the J gene lost 6 bases, with 17 bases spanning the gap. CDR3 in DNA: TGCAGTGCTAGACCAGGTGGGATTTTCAGCGAGCAGTACTTC. This sequence encodes CSARPGGIFSEQYF.